This section outlines one TCR beta chain sequence together with its context. Its antigen is still unknown. Having surgery to correct congenital heart defects, healthy Finnish infants acted as the donors. Half of the eight donors gave about 0.45-1 mL blood during surgery. Blood DNA came from all available leukocytes, not a fixed cell number. The data belong to a study of human thymus T cells. Study results and limitations: Apparent skewing of V and J gene usage characterized both thymic and blood repertoires.

Produced via immunoSEQ multiplex PCR; TCRdb's table is partial and in-frame only. The repertoire holds tens of thousands of clones, with about 93% as singletons. V dropped 0 bases and J dropped 2 bases, with 11 bases sitting between them. This CDR3 region has 16 residues. Per the germline V gene, CDR1 is LNHNV and CDR2 is YYDKDF (reference sequence). V and J are TRBV15 and TRBJ1-3; D might be TRBD1 (5 bases). This sequence was found in a boy under two years old with a congenital heart defect but otherwise immunologically healthy. The specimen sequenced was blood. CDR3 nucleotide sequence: TGTGCCACCAGCAGAGATCGGGGACTGGCTGGAAACACCATATATTTT. It specifies CATSRDRGLAGNTIYF.